These T cell receptor beta chains were read from a single sample in a study of OX40 agonist ivuxolimab in advanced cancers. This table comes from immunoSEQ multiplex PCR, and its TCRdb copy is limited to in-frame clones, with some not included. The sample has around 72,000 clones, approximately 81% seen once; the top ten hold about a sixth. The starting material was CD4+ or CD8+ T cells sorted from blood, obtained in a trial of the OX40 agonist ivuxolimab. Every receptor here comes from an adult with an advanced solid tumor such as melanoma, head and neck, liver or kidney cancer. The CDR3 runs from the conserved cysteine through the conserved F or W. Each record gives: V gene, D gene, clone size, CDR3 length, J gene, CDR3 protein, CDR3 DNA. The D gene is left open where the match is weak. Expanded clones get a size class; other rows say once, few or many, or leave the size out.

v_call: TRBV27
d_call: -
clone_size: -
cdr3_length: 12
j_call: TRBJ1-5
cdr3_aa: CASSLYGQPQHF
cdr3_nt: TGTGCCAGCAGTTTATACGGGCAGCCCCAGCATTTT

v_call: TRBV6-5
d_call: -
clone_size: -
cdr3_length: 15
j_call: TRBJ1-2
cdr3_aa: CASSSRRAANYGYTF
cdr3_nt: TGTGCCAGCAGTAGCCGTAGAGCTGCTAACTATGGCTACACCTTC

v_call: TRBV7-9
d_call: -
clone_size: -
cdr3_length: 12
j_call: TRBJ2-7
cdr3_aa: CASSFTGYEQYF
cdr3_nt: TGTGCCAGCAGCTTCACAGGGTACGAGCAGTACTTC

v_call: TRBV5-1
d_call: TRBD2
clone_size: -
cdr3_length: 14
j_call: TRBJ2-7
cdr3_aa: CASSPGLAPYEQYF
cdr3_nt: TGCGCCAGCAGCCCGGGACTAGCTCCCTACGAGCAGTACTTC

v_call: TRBV6-1
d_call: TRBD2
clone_size: -
cdr3_length: 18
j_call: TRBJ2-1
cdr3_aa: CASSAGRLGSGRAHEQFF
cdr3_nt: TGTGCCAGCAGTGCAGGACGCTTAGGTAGCGGGAGGGCCCATGAGCAGTTCTTC

v_call: TRBV5-4
d_call: -
clone_size: -
cdr3_length: 13
j_call: TRBJ1-2
cdr3_aa: CASSPQGNYGYTF
cdr3_nt: TGTGCCAGCAGCCCACAGGGTAACTATGGCTACACCTTC

v_call: TRBV5-1
d_call: TRBD1
clone_size: -
cdr3_length: 14
j_call: TRBJ2-1
cdr3_aa: CASSSRTGSDEQFF
cdr3_nt: TGCGCCAGCAGCTCCCGGACAGGGTCGGATGAGCAGTTCTTC

v_call: TRBV18
d_call: -
clone_size: -
cdr3_length: 15
j_call: TRBJ2-3
cdr3_aa: CASSPGLAPTDTQYF
cdr3_nt: TGTGCCAGCTCACCAGGTCTAGCCCCCACAGATACGCAGTATTTT

v_call: TRBV5-1
d_call: -
clone_size: -
cdr3_length: 15
j_call: TRBJ1-1
cdr3_aa: CASSLALGPNTEAFF
cdr3_nt: TGCGCCAGCAGCTTGGCCCTTGGTCCGAACACTGAAGCTTTCTTT

v_call: TRBV19
d_call: -
clone_size: -
cdr3_length: 12
j_call: TRBJ2-7
cdr3_aa: CASSNFLGEQYF
cdr3_nt: TGTGCCAGTAGTAATTTTTTGGGCGAGCAGTACTTC

v_call: TRBV5-1
d_call: -
clone_size: -
cdr3_length: 15
j_call: TRBJ2-5
cdr3_aa: CASSLDGVAQETQYF
cdr3_nt: TGCGCCAGCAGCTTGGATGGGGTAGCACAAGAGACCCAGTACTTC

v_call: TRBV5-1
d_call: TRBD1
clone_size: -
cdr3_length: 16
j_call: TRBJ1-2
cdr3_aa: CASSLTPGQGMRGYTF
cdr3_nt: TGCGCCAGCAGCTTGACACCGGGACAGGGGATGAGGGGCTACACCTTC

v_call: TRBV4-2
d_call: -
clone_size: -
cdr3_length: 12
j_call: TRBJ1-2
cdr3_aa: CASSLDYHGYTF
cdr3_nt: TGTGCCAGCAGCCTGGACTACCATGGCTACACCTTC

v_call: TRBV4-1
d_call: TRBD1
clone_size: -
cdr3_length: 13
j_call: TRBJ2-3
cdr3_aa: CASSQTGFDTQYF
cdr3_nt: TGCGCCAGCAGCCAGACAGGGTTTGATACGCAGTATTTT

v_call: TRBV6-1
d_call: -
clone_size: once
cdr3_length: 11
j_call: TRBJ2-1
cdr3_aa: CASPSTTEQFF
cdr3_nt: TGTGCCAGCCCATCAACGACTGAGCAGTTCTTC

v_call: TRBV10-3
d_call: -
clone_size: once
cdr3_length: 11
j_call: TRBJ2-7
cdr3_aa: CAISNSYEQYF
cdr3_nt: TGTGCCATCAGTAACTCCTACGAGCAGTACTTC

v_call: TRBV28
d_call: -
clone_size: -
cdr3_length: 16
j_call: TRBJ2-5
cdr3_aa: CASSPNPTGLGETQYF
cdr3_nt: TGTGCCAGCAGTCCAAACCCTACAGGACTGGGAGAGACCCAGTACTTC

v_call: TRBV2
d_call: -
clone_size: -
cdr3_length: 15
j_call: TRBJ2-1
cdr3_aa: CASSEGHLRNNEQFF
cdr3_nt: TGTGCCAGCAGTGAAGGGCACCTGAGAAACAATGAGCAGTTCTTC

v_call: TRBV5-8
d_call: TRBD1
clone_size: -
cdr3_length: 15
j_call: TRBJ2-7
cdr3_aa: CASSLGGGSSYEQYF
cdr3_nt: TGTGCCAGCAGCTTGGGAGGGGGCAGCTCCTACGAGCAGTACTTC

v_call: TRBV18
d_call: -
clone_size: -
cdr3_length: 14
j_call: TRBJ2-7
cdr3_aa: CASSPLAWESGQYF
cdr3_nt: TGTGCCAGCTCACCCCTGGCTTGGGAGTCGGGGCAGTACTTC

v_call: TRBV11-3
d_call: -
clone_size: -
cdr3_length: 16
j_call: TRBJ2-3
cdr3_aa: CASSPGTEAFTDTQYF
cdr3_nt: TGTGCCAGCAGCCCAGGAACAGAGGCATTCACAGATACGCAGTATTTT

v_call: TRBV19
d_call: TRBD1
clone_size: -
cdr3_length: 17
j_call: TRBJ2-2
cdr3_aa: CASTPPGTGVWAGELFF
cdr3_nt: TGTGCCAGTACCCCTCCAGGGACAGGGGTTTGGGCCGGGGAGCTGTTTTTT

v_call: TRBV5-6
d_call: TRBD2
clone_size: -
cdr3_length: 17
j_call: TRBJ2-1
cdr3_aa: CASSLGLAGGGHNEQFF
cdr3_nt: TGTGCCAGCAGCTTGGGACTAGCGGGAGGTGGGCATAATGAGCAGTTCTTC

v_call: TRBV9
d_call: -
clone_size: -
cdr3_length: 16
j_call: TRBJ2-3
cdr3_aa: CASSGEPGLFTDTQYF
cdr3_nt: TGTGCCAGCAGCGGCGAACCGGGACTTTTCACAGATACGCAGTATTTT

v_call: TRBV5-1
d_call: TRBD1
clone_size: -
cdr3_length: 16
j_call: TRBJ1-1
cdr3_aa: CASSHRTGRIGTEAFF
cdr3_nt: TGCGCCAGCAGCCACCGGACAGGGCGGATTGGCACTGAAGCTTTCTTT

v_call: TRBV11-2
d_call: -
clone_size: -
cdr3_length: 10
j_call: TRBJ2-1
cdr3_aa: CASSLNEQFF
cdr3_nt: TGTGCCAGCAGCTTAAATGAGCAGTTCTTC

v_call: TRBV14
d_call: TRBD1
clone_size: -
cdr3_length: 14
j_call: TRBJ1-1
cdr3_aa: CASSRGTDNTEAFF
cdr3_nt: TGTGCCAGCAGCCGTGGGACAGACAACACTGAAGCTTTCTTT